A selection of T cell receptor beta chains follows, all from one sample in a study of blood T cell repertoires in COVID-19. Profiled with immunoSEQ multiplex PCR; TCRdb holds only in-frame clones, not every one. Counted here are approximately 220,000 clones, 85% to 90% occurring once; the ten biggest clones make up roughly 2%. Sequencing was carried out using peripheral blood. The receptor source for this set is a woman aged 45 to 65 with acute or convalescent COVID-19. Both conserved end residues are part of each CDR3. The D gene is left open where the match is weak. Where a row states a size, it is once, few, many or the class of an expanded clone; other rows omit it.

>TRBV6-5|TRBD2|TRBJ2-3|-
TGTGCCAGCAATCTACTAGCGGCCCCCCCAGATACGCAGTATTTT
CASNLLAAPPDTQYF
>TRBV14|-|TRBJ1-2|few
TGTGCCAGCAGCCAAGATGGCCCCTGGGGCTACACCTTC
CASSQDGPWGYTF
>TRBV4-2|TRBD2|TRBJ2-3|-
TGTGCCAGCAGCCAAGCAAGCGGGGGGGCTACAGATACGCAGTATTTT
CASSQASGGATDTQYF
>TRBV19|-|TRBJ1-6|-
TGTGCCAGTACCACAGGGTATAATTCACCCCTCCACTTT
CASTTGYNSPLHF
>TRBV7-2|-|TRBJ2-5|-
TGTGCCAGCAGCCCTCCGGTAGTAGAGACCCAGTACTTC
CASSPPVVETQYF
>TRBV7-8|-|TRBJ1-1|once
TGTGCCAGCAGCTCACCAAGGGTGGAGGCTGAAGCTTTCTTT
CASSSPRVEAEAFF
>TRBV11-3|TRBD1|TRBJ1-3|once
TGTGCCAGCAGCCCTTCCCTCGGACAGGGAGGGTACTCTGGAAACACCATATATTTT
CASSPSLGQGGYSGNTIYF
>TRBV5-4|TRBD2|TRBJ2-1|-
TGTGCCAGCAGTGAGGCTACGGGAGGGCCCTATGAGCAGTTCTTC
CASSEATGGPYEQFF
>TRBV10-3|-|TRBJ1-1|-
TGTGCCATCACTTGGGAGATGAACACTGAAGCTTTCTTT
CAITWEMNTEAFF
>TRBV7-2|-|TRBJ2-2|-
TGTGCCAGCAGCTCCAGGGTTACCGGGGAGCTGTTTTTT
CASSSRVTGELFF
>TRBV7-2|-|TRBJ1-1|-
TGTGCCAGCAGCTCCCTTCGATCTCGGGTTTTATTGAACACTGAAGCTTTCTTT
CASSSLRSRVLLNTEAFF
>TRBV29-1|TRBD1|TRBJ2-1|-
TGCAGCGTGGACAGGAAGGGGAATGAGCAGTTCTTC
CSVDRKGNEQFF
>TRBV24-1|TRBD1|TRBJ1-2|once
TGTGCCACCAGTGACCCTAAGGGACAGGGTGGGAAAGGCTACACCTTC
CATSDPKGQGGKGYTF
>TRBV27|-|TRBJ2-2|-
TGTGCCAGCAGTTTAAATCACGGGGAGCTGTTTTTT
CASSLNHGELFF
>TRBV7-6|-|TRBJ2-7|-
TGTGCCAGCAGCTCTACCTACGAGCAGTACTTC
CASSSTYEQYF
>TRBV19|TRBD2|TRBJ2-1|-
TGTGCCAGTAGCGACCTAGCGGGAGGCAATGAGCAGTTCTTC
CASSDLAGGNEQFF
>TRBV27|-|TRBJ2-5|-
TGTGCCAGCAGGGCAAGAGAGACCCAGTACTTC
CASRARETQYF
>TRBV19|-|TRBJ1-5|-
TGTGCCAGTAGTATCGCTCTAGGACAGCCCCAGCATTTT
CASSIALGQPQHF
>TRBV7-7|-|TRBJ1-6|-
TGTGCCAGCAGCTTAGCTGGAAAGGGAGGAGGTTCTTCACCCCTCCACTTT
CASSLAGKGGGSSPLHF
>TRBV10-3|-|TRBJ1-5|-
TGTGCCATCAGTGAATCGGCAGGTGGAGGTAGCAATCAGCCCCAGCATTTT
CAISESAGGGSNQPQHF